What follows is one TCR beta chain and its context. The antigen it binds to is not known. No base-level quality is on record; no much larger clone is a single base apart. This entry comes from a study of T cell repertoires in cytomegalovirus infection (dated by TCRdb to between 2019 and 2020). Regarding the research as a whole: The HLA type of each donor mattered for the analysis, because public TCR beta signatures pointed to carriage of CMV infection along with the matching HLA type.

Study-wide conclusions, independent of this receptor: The ex vivo response was dominated by HLA-C-restricted CMV-specific TCR beta clonotypes, and the single most frequent clonotype in two of eight donors was supplied by these HLA-C-restricted clonotypes. In both this cohort and an independent cohort of several hundred donors, the cumulative frequency of public TCR beta family members distinguished carriers of CMV infection plus the relevant HLA type.

Instrument on record: Illumina HiSeq 1500. The public reads were reanalyzed by TCRdb: fastp trimming at Q25, MiXCR alignment, in-frame beta chains only. Records with the same CDR3 protein are collapsed into one entry carrying the most frequent genes and DNA. The sample data list hundreds of thousands of distinct CDR3 sequences, and more than 20% of these were observed just once. Of the sample, approximately 8.2% is held by the ten largest clones. Input material: CD8+ T cells from PBMCs. The TCR comes from a human donor in good health (CMV status not recorded). Some clones in this sample may be carry-over from other donors' samples.

The CDR3: CASSFQSTGELFF. The nucleotide sequence is TGTGCCAGTAGTTTTCAGAGCACCGGGGAGCTGTTTTTT. The rearranged segments are TRBV19 and TRBJ2-2, with the D gene call left open. CDR1 LNHDA and CDR2 SQIVND are derived from the germline V gene (reference sequence). The CDR3 contains 13 residues, cysteine and phenylalanine counted. The read is trimmed to its CDR3 DNA, 39 bases read in frame from base 1. V and J lose 5 bases and 4 bases, and a span of 8 bases separates them.